This record looks at one T cell receptor beta chain sequence and its context. The data were taken from a study of tumor and adjacent non-tumor tissue in lung cancer. No cell sorting was done before RNA was extracted from the tissue. More than 3 cm separated this lung sample from the edge of the tumor. A modified ARM-PCR protocol with three rounds of nested PCR amplified TCRbeta. TCRdb passed the multiplex PCR reads through MiXCR, listing each CDR3 protein once. The table lists roughly 82,000 distinct CDR3 sequences, more than 65% of them singletons. The sequence was obtained from a woman between 45 and 65 years old with non-small cell lung cancer. Sequencing input: distant non-tumor lung tissue.

The CDR3 loop reads CASSVRNRQYF. The CDR3 region has the DNA TGCGCCAGCAGTGTCAGAAATCGGCAGTACTTC. This rearrangement joins TRBV10-2 to TRBJ2-7; D gene unclear. Trimming cost V 4 bases and J 9 bases, with 10 bases left between them. The CDR3 extends over 11 amino acids. Germline CDR1 is WSHSY and CDR2 is SAAADI.